A single sample gave rise to the 22 T cell receptor beta chains below, sequenced in a study of CD8 T cells in Susac syndrome. Reverse transcription of 0.5 to 1 ug RNA was performed with random hexamers. TCRdb fed the immunoSEQ multiplex PCR reads into MiXCR, producing one record per CDR3 protein. The repertoire has approximately 65,000 distinct CDR3 sequences, about 92% of them found once; the top ten carry approximately 0.18%. The sequencing input was CD8+ T cells from PBMCs. The receptor source for this set is a human donor in good health.

The genes are TRBV3-1 and TRBJ1-2; D ambiguous. This CDR3 is built from 13 residues. V was clipped by 4 bases and J by 2 bases, with 8 bases between them. Germline V gene lookup returns CDR1 LGHDT and CDR2 YNNKEL (reference sequence). The CDR3 nucleotides read TGTGCCAGCAGCCCCGAACAGAACTATGGCTACACCTTC. This gives the protein CASSPEQNYGYTF.

This chain connects TRBV12-3 or TRBV12-4 to TRBJ2-7; 7 bases agree with TRBD2. CDR3 length: 12 amino acids. V shed 10 bases and J 4 bases; nucleotides not matched to a gene: 7. CDR3 coding DNA: TGTGCCACCGGCCCGGGAGGTTACGAGCAGTACTTC. Its translation: CATGPGGYEQYF.

The V call is TRBV7-9, the J call TRBJ1-4, with D maybe TRBD1 (5 bases). In germline, CDR1 is SEHNR, CDR2 FQNEAQ (reference sequence). CDR3 length: 12 amino acids. V lost 7 bases and J 8 bases, leaving 11 bases between the germline ends. DNA for the CDR3: TGTGCCAGCACTGCCGGGGGGGAAAAACTGTTTTTT. Amino acid sequence: CASTAGGEKLFF.

This rearrangement joins TRBV10-3 to TRBJ2-1; TRBD1 is a possible D gene (6 bases). V shed 10 bases and J shed 7 bases, with 14 bases lying between them. Germline CDR1 is ENHRY and CDR2 is SYGVKD. The CDR3 extends over 12 amino acids. The CDR3 here is CANSGHTNEQFF. DNA for the CDR3: TGTGCCAATTCGGGACATACAAATGAGCAGTTCTTC.

The J gene is TRBJ1-2, the V gene TRBV4-3; D is unclear. This CDR3 region has 17 residues. The germline gives CDR1 LGHNA, CDR2 YSLEER. The V and J ends lost 0 bases and 2 bases respectively, with 16 bases between them. CDR3 sequence reads: CASSQDPWSEGNYGYTF. The CDR3 bases are TGCGCCAGCAGCCAAGACCCCTGGAGTGAAGGAAACTATGGCTACACCTTC.

The table lists this clonotype with a count of one. The chain employs TRBV29-1 and TRBJ2-3; 8 bases match TRBD2. J was trimmed by 3 bases and V by 2 bases; bases with no gene match: 4. The CDR3 consists of 14 residues. Germline CDR1 and CDR2: SQVTM and ANQGSEA. This CDR3 reads CSVEYRGGTDTQYF. CDR3 nucleotide sequence: TGCAGCGTTGAATACCGGGGGGGAACAGATACGCAGTATTTT.

J is TRBJ2-1 and V is TRBV4-2; D not certain. The V end lost 0 bases, the J end lost 1 base, and 7 bases lay between the germline ends. The CDR3 extends over 15 amino acids. Germline values: CDR1 LGHNA, CDR2 YNFKEQ. CDR3 region: CASSQERFSYNEQFF. The CDR3 DNA reads as TGTGCCAGCAGCCAAGAAAGGTTTTCCTACAATGAGCAGTTCTTC.

This clonotype was seen a few times. The V gene is TRBV14, the J gene TRBJ2-7; the D gene could be TRBD1 or TRBD2 (5 bases each). V lost 6 bases and J 3 bases, leaving 9 bases between the germline ends. CDR1 and CDR2 from the germline V gene are SGHDN and FVKESK. The CDR3 spans 12 residues. CDR3 amino acids: CASSFGGYEQYF. The CDR3 coding sequence is TGTGCCAGCAGTTTTGGGGGCTACGAGCAGTACTTC.

CDR3 coding DNA: TGCGCCAGCAGCCAAGATATTAGTATCAAGGAGCAGTTCTTC. This translates into CASSQDISIKEQFF. The chain is built from TRBV4-3 and TRBJ2-1; D gene unclear. Germline V gene lookup returns CDR1 LGHNA and CDR2 YSLEER. CDR3 length equals 14 residues. V was pared by 0 bases and J by 10 bases, with 13 bases between.

The chain links TRBV7-9 to TRBJ2-1; D is ambiguous. Looked up from germline, CDR1 is SEHNR and CDR2 is FQNEAQ (reference sequence). V was pared by 6 bases and J by 3 bases, with 15 bases between. This CDR3 has 15 amino acids. The CDR3 nucleotides are TGTGCCAGCAGTTCCGGGCCGACCCTCTACAATGAGCAGTTCTTC. This codes for CASSSGPTLYNEQFF.

Only a few counts were recorded for this clonotype. The V gene is TRBV6-6, the J gene TRBJ2-2, with D possibly matching TRBD1 (6 bases). V lost 6 bases and J 1 base, leaving 12 bases between the germline ends. The CDR3 totals 15 residues. Germline V gene data show CDR1 as MNHNY and CDR2 as SVGAGI (reference sequence). The CDR3 is CASSPWTVNTGELFF. In DNA, the CDR3 is TGTGCCAGCAGCCCCTGGACAGTGAACACCGGGGAGCTGTTTTTT.

The gene calls are TRBV27 and TRBJ2-7; tentatively, D is TRBD2 (5 bases). V lost 3 bases, J lost 3 bases, and 12 bases lay in between. This CDR3 comprises 14 residues. Per germline, CDR1 MNHEY and CDR2 SMNVEV (reference sequence). The CDR3 DNA reads as TGTGCCAGCAGTTTTGCGCGGGCCCACTACGAGCAGTACTTC. Protein sequence: CASSFARAHYEQYF.

The genes are TRBV29-1 and TRBJ2-1, with TRBD2 identical over 10 bases. V was clipped by 3 bases and J by 10 bases; unmatched bases: 15. The CDR3 has 16 residues. Germline CDR1 is SQVTM and CDR2 is ANQGSEA. Written as DNA, the CDR3 is TGCAGCGTTGATTTTTTGGGGCTAGCGGGAGAAGGGGAGCAGTTCTTC. Protein product: CSVDFLGLAGEGEQFF.

The chain has TRBV6-6 and TRBJ1-2; 8 nucleotides agree with TRBD1. This CDR3 contains 16 residues. CDR1 MNHNY and CDR2 SVGAGI come from the germline V gene (reference sequence). Trimming at V came to 4 bases and at J to 1 base, leaving 8 bases not matched to a gene. The CDR3 region has the DNA TGTGCCAGCAGTTTAACTACAGGGGGTAGTAACTATGGCTACACCTTC. Residues: CASSLTTGGSNYGYTF.

The V gene is TRBV5-6, the J gene TRBJ1-6; D remains ambiguous. Trimming took 0 bases from V and 10 from J, leaving 20 bases between them. The length of the CDR3 is 17 residues. Germline V gives CDR1 SGHDT, CDR2 YYEEEE. The CDR3 nucleotides are TGTGCCAGCAGCTTGGGACCCGTTTCGTCCCCGGCATCACCCCTCCACTTT. Amino acid sequence: CASSLGPVSSPASPLHF.

The genes are TRBV2 and TRBJ2-5, with 10 bases aligning to TRBD2. The CDR3 is 17 amino acids. CDR1 is SNHLY and CDR2 is FYNNEI in the germline V gene. V shed 1 base, J shed 4 bases, and the junction held 9 bases outside the gene matches. CDR3 region: CASSEGSSGGVAETQYF. Here the CDR3 DNA reads TGTGCCAGCAGTGAAGGGTCGAGCGGGGGGGTTGCAGAGACCCAGTACTTC.

This rearrangement joins TRBV7-3 to TRBJ2-5; 9 bases map to TRBD1. Germline loops: CDR1 SGHTA, CDR2 FQGTGA. This CDR3 region has 16 residues. V trimming: 5 bases; J trimming: 5 bases; junction bases outside the gene matches: 12. The CDR3 reads CASSPGQGIGWETQYF. The DNA of the CDR3 is TGTGCCAGCAGCCCGGGACAGGGCATCGGGTGGGAGACCCAGTACTTC.

The gene calls are TRBV10-3 and TRBJ2-3; D uncertain. From germline, CDR1 is ENHRY and CDR2 SYGVKD. The CDR3 loop spans 16 amino acids. V lost 2 bases and J 6 bases, leaving 18 bases between the germline ends. Written as DNA, the CDR3 is TGTGCCATCAGTGAGATCAGCCGGGCCACCGGGGATACGCAGTATTTT. This codes for CAISEISRATGDTQYF.

The chain joins TRBV20-1 to TRBJ2-7, with 10 bases identical to TRBD1. The CDR3 has 14 amino acids. Trimming took 4 bases from V and 12 from J; bases not matched to a gene: 15. The V gene's germline CDR1 is DFQATT and CDR2 SNEGSKA (reference sequence). This CDR3 is CSAIGDRGWGSPYF. The CDR3 DNA follows: TGCAGTGCTATAGGGGACAGGGGATGGGGTTCTCCGTACTTC.

The chain has TRBV7-9 and TRBJ2-3, with a tentative D call TRBD2 (6 bases). The germline V and J ends were trimmed by 5 bases and 2 bases, with 17 bases remaining between them. Germline lookup yields CDR1 SEHNR and CDR2 FQNEAQ (reference sequence). The CDR3 runs 16 residues. DNA of the CDR3: TGTGCCAGCAGCGACCCCCGGGACTGGGACACAGATACGCAGTATTTT. Protein sequence: CASSDPRDWDTDTQYF.

This sequence joins TRBV2 and TRBJ2-5; D not resolved. V was shortened by 7 bases and J by 2 bases, with 14 bases between the two germline ends. Per germline, CDR1 SNHLY and CDR2 FYNNEI. The CDR3 sequence is 14 residues long. The CDR3 is CASTRAESQETQYF. As DNA, the CDR3 is TGTGCCAGCACTCGGGCTGAATCTCAAGAGACCCAGTACTTC.

Only a few counts were recorded for this clonotype. This chain uses TRBV18 with TRBJ2-3; perhaps TRBD2 as D (5 bases). The germline CDR1 and CDR2 sequences are KGHSH and LQKENI. There are 13 residues in the CDR3. The V gene lost 3 bases and the J gene lost 2 bases, with 6 bases spanning the gap. Here the CDR3 DNA reads TGTGCCAGCTCACCCGGGGTCACAGATACGCAGTATTTT. Its translation: CASSPGVTDTQYF.